Listed here are 8 T cell receptor beta chains from one sample, sequenced in a study of blood T cell repertoires in COVID-19. Some clones are missing from TCRdb's copy, which holds only in-frame ones; the method was immunoSEQ multiplex PCR. This sample has some 170,000 clones, with 75% to 90% found just once. Material: peripheral blood. The source is a human donor in a cohort sampled during active COVID-19.

V usage is TRBV30 and J usage is TRBJ1-1; no reliable D call. The CDR3 loop spans 15 amino acids. Germline V CDR1 and CDR2: GTSNPN, SVGIG (reference sequence). Trimming stripped 2 bases from V and 6 bases from J, with 19 bases between. CDR3: CAWSPRREGRAEAFF. DNA for the CDR3: TGTGCCTGGAGTCCCCGGAGGGAGGGTAGGGCTGAAGCTTTCTTT. The variable domain in full, with the rest retrieved from reference TRBV30 and TRBJ1-1, is SQTIHQWPATLVQPVGSPLSLECTVEGTSNPNLYWYRQAAGRGLQLLFYSVGIGQISSEVPQNLSASRPQDRQFILSSKKLLLSDSGFYLCAWSPRREGRAEAFFGQGTRLTVV.

This clone was recorded only once. The V gene is TRBV27, the J gene TRBJ2-3; 11 nucleotides agree with TRBD2. Germline-derived CDR1 and CDR2 are MNHEY and SMNVEV (reference sequence). Trimming at V came to 3 bases and at J to 3 bases, leaving 5 bases not matched to a gene. The length of the CDR3 is 16 residues. The CDR3 is CASSFSGGDSTDTQYF. Written as DNA, the CDR3 is TGTGCCAGCAGTTTTAGCGGGGGGGATTCGACAGATACGCAGTATTTT.

CDR3 bases: TGTGCCAGCAGACCCGCCCTCCCTGAGGGGGCGTTTGACTATGGCTACACCTTC. This gives the protein CASRPALPEGAFDYGYTF. The rearrangement links TRBV2 to TRBJ1-2; 7 bases agree with TRBD1. Germline V gene lookup returns CDR1 SNHLY and CDR2 FYNNEI. This CDR3 has 18 amino acids. V was pared by 6 bases and J by 3 bases, with 19 bases of the junction left unmatched.

The V and J genes are TRBV6-5 and TRBJ2-7, with 7 bases that match TRBD1. Trimming took 7 bases from V and 7 from J; bases not matched to a gene: 16. The germline V gene encodes CDR1 MNHEY and CDR2 SVGAGI. The CDR3 runs 15 residues. CDR3 sequence reads: CASTPPGRGNGEQYF. CDR3 DNA: TGTGCCAGCACCCCACCGGGCAGGGGGAATGGTGAGCAGTACTTC.

The chain carries TRBV9 and TRBJ2-3, with 10 nucleotides matching TRBD2. The germline CDR1 and CDR2 sequences are SGDLS and YYNGEE. The CDR3 sequence is 17 residues long. V was clipped by 4 bases and J by 6 bases; unmatched bases: 14. The CDR3 sequence is CASSSQASGGRGDTQYF. CDR3 DNA sequence: TGTGCCAGCAGCTCCCAGGCTAGCGGGGGCCGGGGGGATACGCAGTATTTT.

The chain joins TRBV11-2 to TRBJ2-7; the match to TRBD1 covers 9 bases. V trimming: 5 bases; J trimming: 5 bases; junction bases outside the gene matches: 10. Germline assignment: CDR1 SGHAT and CDR2 FQNNGV. The CDR3 sequence is 15 residues long. Here the CDR3 reads CASSLRRTGDDEQYF. In DNA, the CDR3 is TGTGCCAGCAGCCTACGCAGGACAGGGGACGACGAGCAGTACTTC. Complete variable domain (other parts from reference TRBV11-2 and TRBJ2-7): EAGVAQSPRYKIIEKRQSVAFWCNPISGHATLYWYQQILGQGPKLLIQFQNNGVVDDSQLPKDRFSAERLKGVDSTLKIQPAKLEDSAVYLCASSLRRTGDDEQYFGPGTRLTVT.

The rearrangement uses TRBV11-2 and TRBJ2-7; 7 bases fit TRBD1. CDR1 is SGHAT, CDR2 FQNNGV, per germline. With V trimmed by 4 bases and J by 4 bases, 10 bases remained unmatched. CDR3 length equals 15 residues. The CDR3 nucleotides read TGTGCCAGCAGCTCGCCGGGACAGCTAATTTACGAGCAGTACTTC. Protein: CASSSPGQLIYEQYF.

The chain uses TRBV6-5 and TRBJ1-1; 9 nucleotides line up with TRBD1. After removal of 6 bases from V and 5 bases from J, the junction contained 7 bases not matched to a gene. The CDR3 covers 14 residues. In germline, CDR1 is MNHEY, CDR2 SVGAGI. CDR3 residues: CASSFSGQGTEAFF. The CDR3 DNA reads TGTGCCAGCAGCTTCAGCGGACAGGGGACTGAAGCTTTCTTT.